This T cell receptor (beta chain) was observed in a study of Tregs in tolerant kidney transplant recipients. Study-level points and caveats: Tregs expanded with activated donor B cells seemed most donor-specific. No direct test of biological reproducibility was done here.

In regard to this clone: The antigen is unknown.

Profiling relied on immunoSEQ multiplex PCR, and the TCRdb table lists in-frame clones only, not all of them. Found here are approximately 100,000 clones, over 85% of them singletons; the top ten hold 0.46%. Unstimulated regulatory T cells (CD4+CD25+CD127-), CD4+CD25- non-regulatory cells, CD4 and CD8 cells were FACS-sorted from thawed PBMCs. The TCR originated in a human donor who received a combined kidney and bone marrow transplant. Sequencing was performed on CD4+ T cells from blood, taken before the transplant.

The CDR3 here is CASSLTFDTEAFF. The CDR3 DNA reads as TGTGCCAGCAGCTTAACGTTCGACACTGAAGCTTTCTTT. The J gene is TRBJ1-1, the V gene TRBV7-3; D is unclear. V was trimmed by 0 bases and J by 3 bases, leaving 5 bases between them. The CDR3 totals 13 residues. Germline V gene lookup returns CDR1 SGHTA and CDR2 FQGTGA.